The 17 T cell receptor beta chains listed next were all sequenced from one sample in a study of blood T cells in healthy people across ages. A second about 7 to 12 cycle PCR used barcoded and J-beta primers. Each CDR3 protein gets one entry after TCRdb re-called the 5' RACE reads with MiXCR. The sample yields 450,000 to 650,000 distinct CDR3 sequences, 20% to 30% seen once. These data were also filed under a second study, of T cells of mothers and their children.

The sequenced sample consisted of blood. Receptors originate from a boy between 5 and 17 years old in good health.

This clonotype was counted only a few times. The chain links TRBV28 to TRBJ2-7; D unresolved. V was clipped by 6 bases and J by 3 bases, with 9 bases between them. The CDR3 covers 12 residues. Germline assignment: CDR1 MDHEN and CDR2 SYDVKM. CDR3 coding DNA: TGTGCCAGCAGGCGCATCGGCTACGAGCAGTACTTC. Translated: CASRRIGYEQYF.

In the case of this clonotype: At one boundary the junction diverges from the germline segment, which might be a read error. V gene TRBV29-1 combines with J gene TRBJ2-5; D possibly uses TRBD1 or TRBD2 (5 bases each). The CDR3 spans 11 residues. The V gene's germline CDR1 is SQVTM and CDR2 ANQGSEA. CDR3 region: CGVGDGETQYF. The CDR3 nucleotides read TGCGGCGTGGGGGACGGGGAGACCCAGTACTTC.

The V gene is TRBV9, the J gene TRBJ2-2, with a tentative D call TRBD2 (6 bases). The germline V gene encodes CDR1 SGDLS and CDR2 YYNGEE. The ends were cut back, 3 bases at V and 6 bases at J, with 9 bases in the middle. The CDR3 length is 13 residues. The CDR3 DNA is TGTGCCAGCAGCGAGACTAGTGCCGGGGAGCTGTTTTTT. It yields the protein CASSETSAGELFF.

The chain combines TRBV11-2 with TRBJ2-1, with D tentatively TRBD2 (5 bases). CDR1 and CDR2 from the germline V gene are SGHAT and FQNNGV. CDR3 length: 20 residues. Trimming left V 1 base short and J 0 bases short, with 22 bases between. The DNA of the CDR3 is TGTGCCAGCAGCTTAGTAGGGATGGGGAGCCCCCTCCCCTCCTACAATGAGCAGTTCTTC. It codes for CASSLVGMGSPLPSYNEQFF. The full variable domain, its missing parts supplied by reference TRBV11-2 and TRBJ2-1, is EAGVAQSPRYKIIEKRQSVAFWCNPISGHATLYWYQQILGQGPKLLIQFQNNGVVDDSQLPKDRFSAERLKGVDSTLKIQPAKLEDSAVYLCASSLVGMGSPLPSYNEQFFGPGTRLTVL.

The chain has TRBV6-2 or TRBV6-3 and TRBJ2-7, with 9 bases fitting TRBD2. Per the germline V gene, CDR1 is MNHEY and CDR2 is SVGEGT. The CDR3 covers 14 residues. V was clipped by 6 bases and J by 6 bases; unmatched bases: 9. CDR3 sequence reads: CASRNAGGLTEQYF. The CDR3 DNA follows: TGTGCCAGCAGGAACGCGGGGGGGCTGACCGAGCAGTACTTC.

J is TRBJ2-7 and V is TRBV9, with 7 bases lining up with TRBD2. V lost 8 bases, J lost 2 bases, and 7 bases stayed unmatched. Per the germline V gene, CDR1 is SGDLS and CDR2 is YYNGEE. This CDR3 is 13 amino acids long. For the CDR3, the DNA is TGTGCCAGAAAAACCAGCGGGGCCTACGAGCAGTACTTC. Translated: CARKTSGAYEQYF.

CDR3 protein: CSASGLGETQYF. In DNA form, the CDR3 reads TGCAGTGCTAGTGGGCTTGGGGAGACCCAGTACTTC. The chain recombines TRBV20-1 with TRBJ2-5; D remains ambiguous. The CDR3 contains 12 residues. The V end lost 3 bases, the J end lost 5 bases, and 10 bases lay between the germline ends. The germline V gene has CDR1 DFQATT and CDR2 SNEGSKA (reference sequence).

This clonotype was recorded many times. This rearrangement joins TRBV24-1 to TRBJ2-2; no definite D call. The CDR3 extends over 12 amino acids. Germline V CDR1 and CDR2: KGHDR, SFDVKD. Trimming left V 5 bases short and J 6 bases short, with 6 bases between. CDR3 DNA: TGTGCCACCAGTGTGTTGCCCGGGGAGCTGTTTTTT. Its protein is CATSVLPGELFF.

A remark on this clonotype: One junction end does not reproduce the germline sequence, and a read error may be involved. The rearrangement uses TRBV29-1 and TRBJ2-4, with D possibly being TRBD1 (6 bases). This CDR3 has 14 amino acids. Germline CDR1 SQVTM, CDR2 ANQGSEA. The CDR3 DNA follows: TGCAGCCGAGGGGGACGCACAGCCAAAAGCATTCAGTACTTC. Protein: CSRGGRTAKSIQYF.

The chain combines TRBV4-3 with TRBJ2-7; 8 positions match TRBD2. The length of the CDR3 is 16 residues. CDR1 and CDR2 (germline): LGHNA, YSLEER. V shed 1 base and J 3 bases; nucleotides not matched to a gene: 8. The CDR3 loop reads CASSQGRIAGSYEQYF. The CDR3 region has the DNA TGCGCCAGCAGCCAAGGGCGAATAGCGGGGAGCTACGAGCAGTACTTC.

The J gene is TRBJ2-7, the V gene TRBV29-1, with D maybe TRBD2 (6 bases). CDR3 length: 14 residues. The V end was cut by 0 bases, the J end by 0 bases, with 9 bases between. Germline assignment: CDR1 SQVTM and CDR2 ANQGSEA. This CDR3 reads CSVEDMEGSYEQYF. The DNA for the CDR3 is TGCAGCGTTGAAGATATGGAGGGCTCCTACGAGCAGTACTTC.

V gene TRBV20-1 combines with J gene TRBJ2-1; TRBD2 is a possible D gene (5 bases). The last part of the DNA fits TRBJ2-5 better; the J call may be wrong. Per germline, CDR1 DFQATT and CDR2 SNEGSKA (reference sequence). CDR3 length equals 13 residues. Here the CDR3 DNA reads TGCAGTGCTAGTATTCCGGGACAAGAGACCCAGTACTTC. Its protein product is CSASIPGQETQYF.

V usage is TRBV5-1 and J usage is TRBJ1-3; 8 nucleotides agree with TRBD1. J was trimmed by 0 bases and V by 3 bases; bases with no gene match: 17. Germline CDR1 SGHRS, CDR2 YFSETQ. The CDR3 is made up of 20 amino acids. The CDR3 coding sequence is TGCGCCAGCAGCTCACTAACCTCGTTGGGACAGGACTTCTCTGGAAACACCATATATTTT. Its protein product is CASSSLTSLGQDFSGNTIYF.

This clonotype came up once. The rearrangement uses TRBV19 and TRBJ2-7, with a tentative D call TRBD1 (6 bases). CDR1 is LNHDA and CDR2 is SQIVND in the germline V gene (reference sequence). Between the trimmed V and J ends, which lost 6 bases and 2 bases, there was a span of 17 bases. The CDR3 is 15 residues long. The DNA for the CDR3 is TGTGCCAGTAGCCAGGGACCGGACAGAGCCTACGAGCAGTACTTC. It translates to CASSQGPDRAYEQYF.

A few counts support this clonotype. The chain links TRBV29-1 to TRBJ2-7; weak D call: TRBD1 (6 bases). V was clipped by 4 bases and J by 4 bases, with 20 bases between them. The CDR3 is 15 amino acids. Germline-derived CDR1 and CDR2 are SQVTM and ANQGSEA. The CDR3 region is CSVGGTWGRGYEQYF. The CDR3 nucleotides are TGCAGCGTTGGGGGGACATGGGGCAGGGGTTACGAGCAGTACTTC.

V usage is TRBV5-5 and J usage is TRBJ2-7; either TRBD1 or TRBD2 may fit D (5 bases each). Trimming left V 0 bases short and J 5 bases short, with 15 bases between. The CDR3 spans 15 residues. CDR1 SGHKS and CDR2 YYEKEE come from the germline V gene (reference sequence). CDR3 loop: CASSLGGPQSHEQYF. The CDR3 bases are TGTGCCAGCAGCTTGGGGGGACCTCAAAGCCACGAGCAGTACTTC. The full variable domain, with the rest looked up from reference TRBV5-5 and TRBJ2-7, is DAGVTQSPTHLIKTRGQQVTLRCSPISGHKSVSWYQQVLGQGPQFIFQYYEKEERGRGNFPDRFSARQFPNYSSELNVNALLLGDSALYLCASSLGGPQSHEQYFGPGTRLTVT.

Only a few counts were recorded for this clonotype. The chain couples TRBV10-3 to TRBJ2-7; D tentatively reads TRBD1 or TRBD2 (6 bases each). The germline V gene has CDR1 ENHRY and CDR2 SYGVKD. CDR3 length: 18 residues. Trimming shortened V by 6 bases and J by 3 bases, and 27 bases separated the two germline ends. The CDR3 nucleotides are TGTGCCATCAGGGAATGGGGGGCGATTTTTCAATCAAACTACGAGCAGTACTTC. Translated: CAIREWGAIFQSNYEQYF.